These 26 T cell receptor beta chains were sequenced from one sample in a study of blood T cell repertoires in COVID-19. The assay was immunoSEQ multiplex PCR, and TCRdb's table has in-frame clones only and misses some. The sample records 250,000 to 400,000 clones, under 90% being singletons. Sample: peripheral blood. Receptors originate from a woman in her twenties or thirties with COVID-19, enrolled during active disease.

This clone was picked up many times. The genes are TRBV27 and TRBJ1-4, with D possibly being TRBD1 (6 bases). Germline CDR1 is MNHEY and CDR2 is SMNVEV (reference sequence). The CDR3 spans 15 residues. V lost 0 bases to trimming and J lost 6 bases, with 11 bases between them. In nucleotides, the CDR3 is TGTGCCAGCAGTTTATCAGGGGGGAGGGATGAAAAACTGTTTTTT. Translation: CASSLSGGRDEKLFF.

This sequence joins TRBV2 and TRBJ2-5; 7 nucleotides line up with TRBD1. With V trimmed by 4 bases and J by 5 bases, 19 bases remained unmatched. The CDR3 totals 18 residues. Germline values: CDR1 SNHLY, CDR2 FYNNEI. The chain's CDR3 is CASSVGASGTVSWETQYF. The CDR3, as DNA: TGTGCCAGCAGTGTTGGGGCATCCGGGACAGTTTCATGGGAGACCCAGTACTTC.

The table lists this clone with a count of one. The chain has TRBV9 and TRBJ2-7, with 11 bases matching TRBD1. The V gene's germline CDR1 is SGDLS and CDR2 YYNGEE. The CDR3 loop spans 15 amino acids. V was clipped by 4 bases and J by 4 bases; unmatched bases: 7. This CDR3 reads CASSPRTGGDYEQYF. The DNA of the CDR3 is TGTGCCAGCAGCCCCAGGACAGGGGGCGATTACGAGCAGTACTTC. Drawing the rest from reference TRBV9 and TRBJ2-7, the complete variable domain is DSGVTQTPKHLITATGQRVTLRCSPRSGDLSVYWYQQSLDQGLQFLIQYYNGEERAKGNILERFSAQQFPDLHSELNLSSLELGDSALYFCASSPRTGGDYEQYFGPGTRLTVT.

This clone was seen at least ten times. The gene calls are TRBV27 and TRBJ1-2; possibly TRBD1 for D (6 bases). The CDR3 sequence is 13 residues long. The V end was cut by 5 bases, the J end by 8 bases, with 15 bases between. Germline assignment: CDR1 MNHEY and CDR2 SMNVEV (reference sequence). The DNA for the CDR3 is TGTGCCAGCAGTGCCGGGGGGCGTAAGGGCTACACCTTC. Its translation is CASSAGGRKGYTF.

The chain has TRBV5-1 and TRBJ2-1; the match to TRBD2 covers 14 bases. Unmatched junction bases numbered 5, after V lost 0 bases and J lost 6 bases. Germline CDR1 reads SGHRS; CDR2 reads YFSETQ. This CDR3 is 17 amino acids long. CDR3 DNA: TGCGCCAGCAGCTTGGCGGGACTAGCGGGAGTAGGCAATGAGCAGTTCTTC. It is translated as CASSLAGLAGVGNEQFF.

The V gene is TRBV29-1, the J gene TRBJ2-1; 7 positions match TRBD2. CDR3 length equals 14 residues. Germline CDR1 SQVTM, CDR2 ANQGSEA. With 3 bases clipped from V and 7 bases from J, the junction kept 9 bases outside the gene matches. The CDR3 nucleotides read TGCAGCGTTGAGGGAGGGGCTCAAGGGAATGAGCAGTTCTTC. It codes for CSVEGGAQGNEQFF.

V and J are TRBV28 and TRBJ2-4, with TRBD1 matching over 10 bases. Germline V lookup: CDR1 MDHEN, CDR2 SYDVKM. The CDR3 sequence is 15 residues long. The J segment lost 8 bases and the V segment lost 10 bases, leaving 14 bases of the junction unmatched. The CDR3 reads CATLPGGQGIDIQYF. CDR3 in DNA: TGTGCCACCCTCCCGGGGGGACAGGGGATAGACATTCAGTACTTC.

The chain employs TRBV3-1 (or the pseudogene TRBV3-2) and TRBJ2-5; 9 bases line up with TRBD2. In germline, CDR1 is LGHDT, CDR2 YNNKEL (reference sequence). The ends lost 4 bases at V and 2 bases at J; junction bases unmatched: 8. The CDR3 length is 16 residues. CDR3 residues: CASSRVTSGLQETQYF. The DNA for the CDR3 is TGTGCCAGCAGCCGGGTGACTAGCGGACTACAAGAGACCCAGTACTTC.

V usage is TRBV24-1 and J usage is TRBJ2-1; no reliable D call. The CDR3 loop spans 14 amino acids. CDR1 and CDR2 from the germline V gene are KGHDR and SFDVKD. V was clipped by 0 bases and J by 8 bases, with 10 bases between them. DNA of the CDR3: TGTGCCACCAGTGATTTGTATAGTTCGGATGAGCAGTTCTTC. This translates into CATSDLYSSDEQFF.

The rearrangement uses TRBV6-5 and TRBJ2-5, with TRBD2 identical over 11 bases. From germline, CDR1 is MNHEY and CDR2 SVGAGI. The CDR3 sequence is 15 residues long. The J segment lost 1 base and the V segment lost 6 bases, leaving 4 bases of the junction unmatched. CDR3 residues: CASSPGTSGQETQYF. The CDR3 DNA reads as TGTGCCAGCAGCCCCGGGACTAGCGGCCAAGAGACCCAGTACTTC.

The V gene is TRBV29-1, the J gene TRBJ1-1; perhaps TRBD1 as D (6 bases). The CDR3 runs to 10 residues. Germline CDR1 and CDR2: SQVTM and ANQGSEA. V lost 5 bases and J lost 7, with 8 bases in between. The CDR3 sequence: CSVQTGEAFF. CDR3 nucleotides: TGCAGCGTTCAGACAGGTGAAGCTTTCTTT.

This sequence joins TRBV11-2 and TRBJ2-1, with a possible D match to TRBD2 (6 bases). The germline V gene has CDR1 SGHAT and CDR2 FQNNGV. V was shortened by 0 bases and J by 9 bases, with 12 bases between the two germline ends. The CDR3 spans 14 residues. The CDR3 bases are TGTGCCAGCAGCTTAGATAGGTCCGGGGGTGAGCAGTTCTTC. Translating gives CASSLDRSGGEQFF.

The CDR3 DNA reads as TGCGCCAGCAGTCAATCGGAGGTGGGAAACACTGAAGCTTTCTTT. This translates into CASSQSEVGNTEAFF. The chain carries TRBV23-1 and TRBJ1-1; D remains unclear. TRBV23-1 is an ORF for which the function is uncertain. This CDR3 is 15 amino acids long. The V end lost 0 bases, the J end lost 2 bases, and 10 bases lay between the germline ends.

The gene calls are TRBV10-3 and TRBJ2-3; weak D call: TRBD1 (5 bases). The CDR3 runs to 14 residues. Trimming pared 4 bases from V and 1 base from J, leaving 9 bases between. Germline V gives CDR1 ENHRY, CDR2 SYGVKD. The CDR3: CAISGVQGTDTQYF. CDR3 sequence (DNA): TGTGCCATCAGTGGTGTACAGGGCACAGATACGCAGTATTTT.

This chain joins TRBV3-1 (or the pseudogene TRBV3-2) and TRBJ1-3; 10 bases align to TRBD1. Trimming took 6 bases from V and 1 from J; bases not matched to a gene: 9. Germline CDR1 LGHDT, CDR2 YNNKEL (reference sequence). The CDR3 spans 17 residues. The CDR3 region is CASSQHGQGVSGNTIYF. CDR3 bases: TGTGCCAGCAGTCAACACGGACAGGGGGTGTCTGGAAACACCATATATTTT.

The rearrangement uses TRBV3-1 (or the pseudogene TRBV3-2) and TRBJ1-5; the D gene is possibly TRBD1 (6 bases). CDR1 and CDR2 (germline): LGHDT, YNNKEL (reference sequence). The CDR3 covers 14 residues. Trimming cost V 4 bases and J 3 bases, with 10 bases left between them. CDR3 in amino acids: CASSLTGSNQPQHF. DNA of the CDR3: TGTGCCAGCAGCCTAACAGGGTCCAATCAGCCCCAGCATTTT.

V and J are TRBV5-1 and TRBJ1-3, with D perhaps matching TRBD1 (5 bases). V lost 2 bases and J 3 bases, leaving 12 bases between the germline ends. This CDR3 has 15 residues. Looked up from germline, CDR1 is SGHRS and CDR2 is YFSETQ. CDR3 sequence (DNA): TGCGCCAGCAGCTTTTCAGGGTCCAGTGGAAACACCATATATTTT. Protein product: CASSFSGSSGNTIYF. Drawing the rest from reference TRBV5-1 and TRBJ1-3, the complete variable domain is KAGVTQTPRYLIKTRGQQVTLSCSPISGHRSVSWYQQTPGQGLQFLFEYFSETQRNKGNFPGRFSGRQFSNSRSEMNVSTLELGDSALYLCASSFSGSSGNTIYFGEGSWLTVV.

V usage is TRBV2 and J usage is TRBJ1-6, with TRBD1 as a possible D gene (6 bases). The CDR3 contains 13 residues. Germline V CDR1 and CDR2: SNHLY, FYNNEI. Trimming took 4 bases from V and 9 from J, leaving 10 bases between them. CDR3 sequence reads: CASSGQGFSPLHF. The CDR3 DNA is TGTGCCAGCAGTGGCCAGGGGTTTTCACCCCTCCACTTT.

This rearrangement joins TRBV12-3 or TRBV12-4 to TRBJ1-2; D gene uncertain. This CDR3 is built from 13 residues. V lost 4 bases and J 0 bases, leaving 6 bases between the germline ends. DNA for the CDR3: TGTGCCAGCAGTTCAGGCCCTAACTATGGCTACACCTTC. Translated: CASSSGPNYGYTF.

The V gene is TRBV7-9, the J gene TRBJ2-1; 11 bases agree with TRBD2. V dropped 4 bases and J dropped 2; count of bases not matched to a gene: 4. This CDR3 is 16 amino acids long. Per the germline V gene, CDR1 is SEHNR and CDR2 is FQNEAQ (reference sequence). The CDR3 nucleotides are TGTGCCAGCAGCTCGACTAGCGGGGCCGCCTACAATGAGCAGTTCTTC. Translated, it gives CASSSTSGAAYNEQFF.

CDR3 loop: CASSLAFTGGRAFF. The CDR3 DNA reads TGTGCCAGCAGCTTAGCGTTCACAGGGGGTCGGGCTTTCTTT. The J gene is TRBJ1-1, the V gene TRBV7-9; 8 nucleotides align to TRBD1. The V segment lost 0 bases and the J segment 11 bases; nucleotides outside the gene matches: 8. This CDR3 region has 14 residues. CDR1 and CDR2 from the germline V gene are SEHNR and FQNEAQ (reference sequence).

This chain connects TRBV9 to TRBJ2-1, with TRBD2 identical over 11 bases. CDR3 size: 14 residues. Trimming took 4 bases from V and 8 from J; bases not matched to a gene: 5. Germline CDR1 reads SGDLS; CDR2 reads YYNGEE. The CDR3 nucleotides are TGTGCCAGCAGCTTTAGCGGGAGGGCCGATGAGCAGTTCTTC. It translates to CASSFSGRADEQFF.

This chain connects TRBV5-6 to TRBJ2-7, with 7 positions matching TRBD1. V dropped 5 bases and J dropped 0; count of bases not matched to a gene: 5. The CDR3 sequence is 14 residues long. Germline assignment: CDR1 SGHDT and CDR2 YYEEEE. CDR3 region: CASRLTGASYEQYF. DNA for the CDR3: TGTGCCAGCAGACTAACAGGGGCCTCCTACGAGCAGTACTTC. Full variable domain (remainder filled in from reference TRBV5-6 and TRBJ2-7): DAGVTQSPTHLIKTRGQQVTLRCSPKSGHDTVSWYQQALGQGPQFIFQYYEEEERQRGNFPDRFSGHQFPNYSSELNVNALLLGDSALYLCASRLTGASYEQYFGPGTRLTVT.

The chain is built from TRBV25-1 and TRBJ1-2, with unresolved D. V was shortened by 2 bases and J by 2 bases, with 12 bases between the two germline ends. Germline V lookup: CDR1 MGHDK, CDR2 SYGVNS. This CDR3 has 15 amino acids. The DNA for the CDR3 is TGTGCCAGCAGTGAAAGATCAGGTCTGAACTATGGCTACACCTTC. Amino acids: CASSERSGLNYGYTF.

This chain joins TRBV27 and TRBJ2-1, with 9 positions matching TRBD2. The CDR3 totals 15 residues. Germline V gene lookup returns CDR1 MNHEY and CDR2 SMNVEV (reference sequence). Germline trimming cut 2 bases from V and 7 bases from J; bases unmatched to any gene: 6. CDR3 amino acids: CASSLGLAGKNEQFF. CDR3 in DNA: TGTGCCAGCAGTTTAGGGCTAGCGGGGAAAAATGAGCAGTTCTTC.

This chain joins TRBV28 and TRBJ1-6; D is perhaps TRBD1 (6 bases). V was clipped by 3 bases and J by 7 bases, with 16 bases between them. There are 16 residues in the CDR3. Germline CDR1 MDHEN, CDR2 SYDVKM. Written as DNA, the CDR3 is TGTGCCAGCAGTTTTGGGTCGGACAGCTTCAATTCACCCCTCCACTTT. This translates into CASSFGSDSFNSPLHF.